This entry concerns a single TCR beta chain. This sample was included in a study of blood T cell repertoires in COVID-19. The length of the CDR3 is 15 residues. Germline values: CDR1 MNHEY, CDR2 SVGAGI. Trimming took off 6 bases at V and 1 base at J, with 16 bases between the two ends. Profiled with immunoSEQ multiplex PCR; TCRdb holds only in-frame clones, not every one. The profile shows roughly 210,000 clones, around four fifths of them singletons. The rearrangement joins TRBV6-5 to TRBJ2-7; D possibly corresponds to TRBD1 (5 bases). This clonotype was obtained from a woman of 80 years or more with COVID-19, enrolled during active disease. The sample was peripheral blood. In nucleotides, the CDR3 is TGTGCCAGCAGGATGGTGGCAGGGAAATCCTACGAGCAGTACTTC. Translated: CASRMVAGKSYEQYF.